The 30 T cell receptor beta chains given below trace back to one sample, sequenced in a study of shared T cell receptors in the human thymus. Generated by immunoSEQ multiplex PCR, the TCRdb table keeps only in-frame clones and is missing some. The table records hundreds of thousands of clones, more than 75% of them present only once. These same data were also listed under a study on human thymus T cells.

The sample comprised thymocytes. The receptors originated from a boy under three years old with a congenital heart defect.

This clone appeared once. The CDR3 DNA reads as TGCGCCAGCAGCCAAACCCGGGGGGAGGGCTCGAACACTGAAGCTTTCTTT. Protein sequence: CASSQTRGEGSNTEAFF. The rearrangement links TRBV4-1 to TRBJ1-1; TRBD1 might be the D (5 bases). V dropped 2 bases and J dropped 1 base, with 17 bases sitting between them. CDR1 and CDR2 from the germline V gene are MGHRA and YSYEKL. The CDR3 sequence is 17 residues long.

Here the CDR3 DNA reads TGTGCCAGCAGTGATTTTTTCCTAGCGGGACCCCCCGACAATGAGCAGTTCTTC. Amino acid sequence: CASSDFFLAGPPDNEQFF. The chain employs TRBV6-4 and TRBJ2-1; the match to TRBD2 covers 9 bases. V was pared by 3 bases and J by 5 bases, with 14 bases of the junction left unmatched. Germline V CDR1 and CDR2: MRHNA, SNTAGT. The CDR3 sequence is 18 residues long.

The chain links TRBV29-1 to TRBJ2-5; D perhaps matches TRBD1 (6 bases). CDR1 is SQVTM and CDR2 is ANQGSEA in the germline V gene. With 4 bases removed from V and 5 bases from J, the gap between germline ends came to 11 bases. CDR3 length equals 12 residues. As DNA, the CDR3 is TGCAGCGTTGGGGGGCCGAGGGAGACCCAGTACTTC. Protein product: CSVGGPRETQYF. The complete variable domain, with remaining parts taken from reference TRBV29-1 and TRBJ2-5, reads SAVISQKPSRDICQRGTSLTIQCQVDSQVTMMFWYRQQPGQSLTLIATANQGSEATYESGFVIDKFPISRPNLTFSTLTVSNMSPEDSSIYLCSVGGPRETQYFGPGTRLLVL.

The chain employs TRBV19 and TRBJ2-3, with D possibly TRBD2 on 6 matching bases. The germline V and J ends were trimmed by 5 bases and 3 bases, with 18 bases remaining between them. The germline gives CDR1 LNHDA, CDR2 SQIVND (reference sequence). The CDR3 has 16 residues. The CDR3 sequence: CASSFNGGKGTDTQYF. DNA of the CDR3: TGTGCCAGTAGTTTCAACGGGGGTAAGGGTACAGATACGCAGTATTTT.

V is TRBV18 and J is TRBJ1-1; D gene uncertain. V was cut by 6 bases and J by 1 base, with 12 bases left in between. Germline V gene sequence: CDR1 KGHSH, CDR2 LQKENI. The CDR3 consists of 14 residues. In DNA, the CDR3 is TGTGCCAGCTCTCCGGTACAGAGGAACACTGAAGCTTTCTTT. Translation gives CASSPVQRNTEAFF.

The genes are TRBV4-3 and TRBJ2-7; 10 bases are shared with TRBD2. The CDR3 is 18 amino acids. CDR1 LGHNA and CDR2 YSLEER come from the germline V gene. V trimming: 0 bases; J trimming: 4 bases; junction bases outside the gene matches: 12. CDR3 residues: CASSQDLLAGRAGYEQYF. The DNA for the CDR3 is TGCGCCAGCAGCCAAGATCTACTAGCGGGAAGGGCAGGGTACGAGCAGTACTTC.

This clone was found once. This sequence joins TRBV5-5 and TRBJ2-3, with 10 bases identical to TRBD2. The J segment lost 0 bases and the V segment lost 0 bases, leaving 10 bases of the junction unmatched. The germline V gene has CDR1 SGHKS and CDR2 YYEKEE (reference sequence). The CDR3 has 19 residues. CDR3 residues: CASSLGGLAGASSTDTQYF. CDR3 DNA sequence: TGTGCCAGCAGCTTGGGGGGTCTAGCGGGAGCGTCTAGCACAGATACGCAGTATTTT.

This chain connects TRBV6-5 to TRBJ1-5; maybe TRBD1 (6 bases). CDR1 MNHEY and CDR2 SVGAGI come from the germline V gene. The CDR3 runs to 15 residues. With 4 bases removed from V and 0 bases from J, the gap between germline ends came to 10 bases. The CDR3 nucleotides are TGTGCCAGCAGTTCGCAGGGGTATAGCAATCAGCCCCAGCATTTT. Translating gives CASSSQGYSNQPQHF.

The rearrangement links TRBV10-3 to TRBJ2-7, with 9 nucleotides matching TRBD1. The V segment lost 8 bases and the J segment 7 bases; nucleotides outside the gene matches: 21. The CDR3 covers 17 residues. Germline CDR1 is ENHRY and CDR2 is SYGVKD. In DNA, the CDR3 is TGTGCCATCGGTCCGGGACAGGGTCTGAAGATCCTCGGAGAGCAGTACTTC. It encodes CAIGPGQGLKILGEQYF.

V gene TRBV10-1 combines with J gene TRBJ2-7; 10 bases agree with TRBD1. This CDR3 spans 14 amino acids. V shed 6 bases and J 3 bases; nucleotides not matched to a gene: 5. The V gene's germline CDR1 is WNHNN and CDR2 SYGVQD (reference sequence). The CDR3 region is CASRAGTGDYEQYF. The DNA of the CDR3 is TGCGCCAGCAGAGCCGGGACAGGGGACTACGAGCAGTACTTC.

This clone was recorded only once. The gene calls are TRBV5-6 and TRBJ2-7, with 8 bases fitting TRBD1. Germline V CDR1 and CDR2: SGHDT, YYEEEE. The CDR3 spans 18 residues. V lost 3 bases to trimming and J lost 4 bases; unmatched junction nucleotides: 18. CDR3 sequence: CASSSPPRARTGLYEQYF. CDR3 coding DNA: TGTGCCAGCAGCTCTCCACCTCGAGCGAGGACAGGGCTGTACGAGCAGTACTTC.

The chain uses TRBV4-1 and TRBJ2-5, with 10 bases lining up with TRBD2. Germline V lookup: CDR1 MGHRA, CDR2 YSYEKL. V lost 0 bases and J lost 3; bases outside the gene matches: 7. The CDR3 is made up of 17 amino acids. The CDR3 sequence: CASSQEAGAGGEETQYF. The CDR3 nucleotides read TGCGCCAGCAGCCAAGAAGCAGGAGCGGGAGGGGAAGAGACCCAGTACTTC.

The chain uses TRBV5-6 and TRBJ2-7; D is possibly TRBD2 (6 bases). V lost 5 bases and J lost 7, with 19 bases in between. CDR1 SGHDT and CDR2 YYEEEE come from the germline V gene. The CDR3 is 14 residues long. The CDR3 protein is CASRGEADLREQYF. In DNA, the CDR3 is TGTGCCAGCAGGGGGGAGGCGGACCTAAGGGAGCAGTACTTC.

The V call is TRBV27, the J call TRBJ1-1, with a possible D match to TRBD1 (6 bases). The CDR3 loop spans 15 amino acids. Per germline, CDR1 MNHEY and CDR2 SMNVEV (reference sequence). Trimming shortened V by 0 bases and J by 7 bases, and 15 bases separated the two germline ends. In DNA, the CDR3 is TGTGCCAGCAGTTTATCGATATATGGACAGCATGAAGCTTTCTTT. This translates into CASSLSIYGQHEAFF.

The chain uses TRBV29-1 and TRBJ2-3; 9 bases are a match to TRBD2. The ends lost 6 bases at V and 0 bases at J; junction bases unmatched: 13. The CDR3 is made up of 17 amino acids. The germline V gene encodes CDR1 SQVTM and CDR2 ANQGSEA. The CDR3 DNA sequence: TGCAGCGTCGGGACTAGCCACCCGAAACTGAGCACAGATACGCAGTATTTT. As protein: CSVGTSHPKLSTDTQYF.

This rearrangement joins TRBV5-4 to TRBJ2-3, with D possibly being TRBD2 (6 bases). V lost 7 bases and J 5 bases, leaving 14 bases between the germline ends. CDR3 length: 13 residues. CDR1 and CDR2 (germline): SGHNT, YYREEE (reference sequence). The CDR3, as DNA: TGTGCCAGCCCCCCTCCGGGGGAAGATACGCAGTATTTT. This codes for CASPPPGEDTQYF.

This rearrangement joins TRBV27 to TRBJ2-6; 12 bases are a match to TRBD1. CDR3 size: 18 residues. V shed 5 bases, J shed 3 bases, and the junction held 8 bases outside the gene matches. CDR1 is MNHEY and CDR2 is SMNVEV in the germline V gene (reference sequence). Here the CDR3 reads CASSHRDRGRDGANVLTF. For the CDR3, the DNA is TGTGCCAGCAGTCACCGGGACAGGGGGCGTGATGGGGCCAACGTCCTGACTTTC.

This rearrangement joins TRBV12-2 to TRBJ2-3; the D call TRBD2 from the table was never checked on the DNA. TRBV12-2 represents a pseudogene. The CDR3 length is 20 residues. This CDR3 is CASRLVSLAGGPRGTDTQYF. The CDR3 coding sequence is TGTGCAAGTCGCTTAGTGTCGCTAGCGGGAGGGCCGAGGGGTACAGATACGCAGTATTTT.

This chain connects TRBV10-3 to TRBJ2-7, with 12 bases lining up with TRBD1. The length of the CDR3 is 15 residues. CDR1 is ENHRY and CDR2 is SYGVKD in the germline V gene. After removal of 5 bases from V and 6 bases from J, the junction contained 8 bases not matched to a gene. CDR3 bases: TGTGCCATCAGTAAAACCGGGACAGGGGGCGTCGAGCAGTACTTC. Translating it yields CAISKTGTGGVEQYF.

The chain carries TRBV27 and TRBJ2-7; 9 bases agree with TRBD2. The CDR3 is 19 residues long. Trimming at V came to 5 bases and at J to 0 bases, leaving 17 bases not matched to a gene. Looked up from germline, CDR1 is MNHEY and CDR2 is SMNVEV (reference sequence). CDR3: CASSERLGTSRGSSYEQYF. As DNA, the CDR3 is TGTGCCAGCAGTGAACGACTTGGGACTAGCCGGGGGAGCTCCTACGAGCAGTACTTC.

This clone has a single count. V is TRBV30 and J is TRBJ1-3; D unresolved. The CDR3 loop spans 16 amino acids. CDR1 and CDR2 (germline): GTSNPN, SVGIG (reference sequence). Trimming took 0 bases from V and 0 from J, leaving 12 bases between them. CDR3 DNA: TGTGCCTGGAGTGTACTAGCACAGCGCTCTGGAAACACCATATATTTT. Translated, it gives CAWSVLAQRSGNTIYF. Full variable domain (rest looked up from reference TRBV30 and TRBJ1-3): SQTIHQWPATLVQPVGSPLSLECTVEGTSNPNLYWYRQAAGRGLQLLFYSVGIGQISSEVPQNLSASRPQDRQFILSSKKLLLSDSGFYLCAWSVLAQRSGNTIYFGEGSWLTVV.

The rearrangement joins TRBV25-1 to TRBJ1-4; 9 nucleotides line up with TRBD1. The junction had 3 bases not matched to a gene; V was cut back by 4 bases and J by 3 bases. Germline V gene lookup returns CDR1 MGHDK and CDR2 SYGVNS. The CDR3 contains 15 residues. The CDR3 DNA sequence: TGTGCCAGCAGTGGGGACAGGGTCCCTAATGAAAAACTGTTTTTT. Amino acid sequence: CASSGDRVPNEKLFF.

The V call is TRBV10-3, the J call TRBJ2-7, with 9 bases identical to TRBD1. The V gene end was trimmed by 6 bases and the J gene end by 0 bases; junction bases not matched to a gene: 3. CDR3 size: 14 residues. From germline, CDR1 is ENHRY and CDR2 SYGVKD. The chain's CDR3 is CAISDRGVSYEQYF. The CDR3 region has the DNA TGTGCCATCAGCGACAGGGGGGTCTCCTACGAGCAGTACTTC.

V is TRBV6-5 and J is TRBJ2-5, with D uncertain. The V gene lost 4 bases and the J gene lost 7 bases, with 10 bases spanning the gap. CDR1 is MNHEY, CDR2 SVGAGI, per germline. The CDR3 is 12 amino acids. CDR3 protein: CASSSPRRTQYF. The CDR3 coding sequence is TGTGCCAGCAGTTCGCCGAGGAGGACCCAGTACTTC.

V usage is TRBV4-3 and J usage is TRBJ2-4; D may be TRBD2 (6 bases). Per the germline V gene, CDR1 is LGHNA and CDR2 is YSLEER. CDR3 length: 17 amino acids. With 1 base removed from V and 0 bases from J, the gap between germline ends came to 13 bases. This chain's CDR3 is CASSQAPEGLAKNIQYF. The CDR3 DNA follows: TGCGCCAGCAGCCAAGCCCCCGAGGGACTAGCCAAAAACATTCAGTACTTC.

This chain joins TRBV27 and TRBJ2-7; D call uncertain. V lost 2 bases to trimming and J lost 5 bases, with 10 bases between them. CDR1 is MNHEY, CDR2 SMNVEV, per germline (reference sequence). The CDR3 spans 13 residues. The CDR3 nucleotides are TGTGCCAGCAGTTTAGTCATGGGCGACGAGCAGTACTTC. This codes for CASSLVMGDEQYF.

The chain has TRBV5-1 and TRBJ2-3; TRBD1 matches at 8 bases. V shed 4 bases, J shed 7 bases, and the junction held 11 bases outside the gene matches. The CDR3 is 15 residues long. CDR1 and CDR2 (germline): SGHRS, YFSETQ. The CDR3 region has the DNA TGCGCCAGCAGCCATAAGGGACAGGAGGGAAATACGCAGTATTTT. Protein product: CASSHKGQEGNTQYF. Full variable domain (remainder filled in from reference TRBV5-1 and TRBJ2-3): KAGVTQTPRYLIKTRGQQVTLSCSPISGHRSVSWYQQTPGQGLQFLFEYFSETQRNKGNFPGRFSGRQFSNSRSEMNVSTLELGDSALYLCASSHKGQEGNTQYFGPGTRLTVL.

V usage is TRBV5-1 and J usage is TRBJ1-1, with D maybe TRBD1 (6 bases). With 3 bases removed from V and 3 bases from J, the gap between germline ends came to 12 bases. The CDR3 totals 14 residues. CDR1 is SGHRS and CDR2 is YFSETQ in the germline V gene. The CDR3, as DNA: TGCGCCAGCAGCTACAGGGAAGAGGACACTGAAGCTTTCTTT. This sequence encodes CASSYREEDTEAFF. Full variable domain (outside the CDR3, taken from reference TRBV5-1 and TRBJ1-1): KAGVTQTPRYLIKTRGQQVTLSCSPISGHRSVSWYQQTPGQGLQFLFEYFSETQRNKGNFPGRFSGRQFSNSRSEMNVSTLELGDSALYLCASSYREEDTEAFFGQGTRLTVV.

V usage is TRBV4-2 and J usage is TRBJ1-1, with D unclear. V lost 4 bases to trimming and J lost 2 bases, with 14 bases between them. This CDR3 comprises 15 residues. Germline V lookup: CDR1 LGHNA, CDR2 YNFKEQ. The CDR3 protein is CASSPRGQNNTEAFF. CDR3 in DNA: TGTGCCAGCAGCCCAAGAGGTCAGAATAACACTGAAGCTTTCTTT.

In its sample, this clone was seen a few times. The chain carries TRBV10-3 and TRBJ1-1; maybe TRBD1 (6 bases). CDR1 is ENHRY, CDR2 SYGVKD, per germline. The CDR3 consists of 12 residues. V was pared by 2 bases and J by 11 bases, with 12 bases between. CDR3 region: CAISERGARAFF. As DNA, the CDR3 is TGTGCCATCAGTGAGCGGGGGGCAAGGGCTTTCTTT.